This TCR beta chain was identified in a study of Ad26.COV2.S vaccination and SARS-CoV-2 variants. Findings and limits, study-wide: Participants in the vaccine arm had higher spike-specific TCR breadth; placebo recipients had lower.

The treatment denotes: 15 to 20 received Ad26.COV2.S at low or high dose, single or two shots; 5 received placebo; per-sample allocation not given. Sampling was performed 63 days after the first vaccine or placebo injection. A remark on this clone: Its antigen remains unknown.

The table came from immunoSEQ multiplex PCR; TCRdb's copy has only in-frame clones and leaves some out. The sample shows more than 400,000 clones, approximately 90% of them seen only once. V shed 1 base and J shed 6 bases, with 7 bases lying between them. The CDR3 length is 13 residues. Germline CDR1 is SEHNR and CDR2 is FQNEAQ (reference sequence). The receptor was isolated from a person between 18 and 59 years old who received the Ad26.COV2.S COVID-19 vaccine or a placebo. The sequenced sample was peripheral blood, obtained in a trial of Ad26.COV2.S vaccine versus placebo. This chain uses TRBV7-9 with TRBJ1-5; D gene uncertain. The CDR3 spells CASSLVGAQPQHF. CDR3 bases: TGTGCCAGCAGCTTAGTGGGTGCTCAGCCCCAGCATTTT.